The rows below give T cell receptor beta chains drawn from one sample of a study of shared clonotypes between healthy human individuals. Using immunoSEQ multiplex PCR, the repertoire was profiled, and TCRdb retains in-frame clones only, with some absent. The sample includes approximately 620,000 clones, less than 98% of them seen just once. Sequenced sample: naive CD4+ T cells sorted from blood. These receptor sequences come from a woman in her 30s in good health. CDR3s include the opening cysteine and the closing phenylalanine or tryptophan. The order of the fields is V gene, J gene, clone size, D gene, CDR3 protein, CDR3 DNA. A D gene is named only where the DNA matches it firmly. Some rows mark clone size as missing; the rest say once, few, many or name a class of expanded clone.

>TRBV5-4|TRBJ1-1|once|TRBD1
CASSMTGWNTEAFF
TGTGCCAGCAGCATGACAGGGTGGAACACTGAAGCTTTCTTT
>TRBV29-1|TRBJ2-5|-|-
CSVEEDREETQYF
TGCAGCGTTGAAGAGGACCGGGAAGAGACCCAGTACTTC
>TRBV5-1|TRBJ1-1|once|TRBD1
CASSFDRGRTEAFF
TGCGCCAGCAGCTTCGACAGGGGGCGGACTGAAGCTTTCTTT
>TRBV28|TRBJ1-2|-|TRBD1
CASSLNLRGTDYGYTF
TGTGCCAGCAGTTTAAACCTTCGGGGGACAGACTATGGCTACACCTTC
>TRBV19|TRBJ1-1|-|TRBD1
CASSPGRGTVRTEAFF
TGTGCCAGTAGTCCCGGCAGGGGGACGGTGCGAACTGAAGCTTTCTTT
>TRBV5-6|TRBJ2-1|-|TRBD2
CASSLGLAGGDWEQFF
TGTGCCAGCAGCTTGGGGCTAGCGGGAGGAGATTGGGAGCAGTTCTTC
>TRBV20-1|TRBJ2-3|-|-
CSAAGSVQYF
TGCAGTGCTGCCGGGAGTGTGCAGTATTTT
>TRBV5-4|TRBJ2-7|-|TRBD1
CASSLGSRDSRSYEQYF
TGTGCCAGCAGCTTGGGAAGTCGGGACAGCCGCTCCTACGAGCAGTACTTC
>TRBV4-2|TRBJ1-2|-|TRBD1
CASSSRGLGYTF
TGTGCCAGCAGCTCCAGGGGGCTTGGCTACACCTTC
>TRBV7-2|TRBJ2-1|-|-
CASSPNRWVGHNEQFF
TGTGCCAGCAGCCCCAATAGGTGGGTGGGCCACAATGAGCAGTTCTTC
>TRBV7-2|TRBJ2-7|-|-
CASSLGPETYEQYF
TGTGCCAGCAGCTTAGGCCCCGAAACCTACGAGCAGTACTTC
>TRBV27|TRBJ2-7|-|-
CASSLFMGESSYEQYF
TGTGCCAGCAGCCTCTTCATGGGGGAATCCTCCTACGAGCAGTACTTC
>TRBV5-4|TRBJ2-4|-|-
CASSPEGGSLAKNIQYF
TGTGCCAGCAGCCCGGAGGGCGGATCACTAGCCAAAAACATTCAGTACTTC
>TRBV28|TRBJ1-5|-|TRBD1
CASRDGQGSNQPQHF
TGTGCCAGCAGGGACGGACAGGGTAGCAATCAGCCCCAGCATTTT
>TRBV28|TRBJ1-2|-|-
CASSFKGGYTF
TGTGCCAGCAGTTTCAAGGGGGGCTACACCTTC
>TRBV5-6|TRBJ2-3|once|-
CASSWGDLLGPDTRYF
TGTGCCAGCAGCTGGGGCGACCTGTTGGGCCCAGATACGCGGTATTTT
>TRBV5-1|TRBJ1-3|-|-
CASSLEGSPGNTIYF
TGCGCCAGCAGCTTGGAGGGATCCCCTGGAAACACCATATATTTT
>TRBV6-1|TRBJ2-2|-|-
CASSNTGELFF
TGTGCCAGCAGCAACACCGGGGAGCTGTTTTTT
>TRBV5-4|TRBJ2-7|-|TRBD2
CASCLGLAGENEQYF
TGTGCCAGCTGCTTGGGATTAGCGGGAGAGAACGAGCAGTACTTC
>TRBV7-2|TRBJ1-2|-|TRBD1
CASSLAVDRTNYGYTF
TGTGCCAGCAGCTTAGCGGTGGACAGGACAAACTATGGCTACACCTTC
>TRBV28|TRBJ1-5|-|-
CASSLGGAISNQPQHF
TGTGCCAGCAGTTTAGGGGGAGCCATTAGCAATCAGCCCCAGCATTTT
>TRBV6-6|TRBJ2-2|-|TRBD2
CASSSQREGFTGELFF
TGTGCCAGCAGTTCCCAGCGGGAAGGCTTCACCGGGGAGCTGTTTTTT
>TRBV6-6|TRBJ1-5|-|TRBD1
CASSTDRRRNQPQHF
TGTGCCAGCAGCACGGACAGGAGAAGAAATCAGCCCCAGCATTTT
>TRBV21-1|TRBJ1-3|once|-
CASSDRGLGNTIYF
TGTGCCAGCAGCGACAGGGGGCTGGGAAACACCATATATTTT
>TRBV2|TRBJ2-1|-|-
CASLLGDNEQFF
TGTGCCAGCCTATTAGGGGACAATGAGCAGTTCTTC
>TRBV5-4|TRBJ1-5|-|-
CASSPGEVNQPQHF
TGTGCCAGCAGTCCTGGGGAGGTAAATCAGCCCCAGCATTTT
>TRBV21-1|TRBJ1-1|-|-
CASSEVMQGAGDTEAFF
TGTGCCAGCAGCGAAGTAATGCAGGGGGCAGGGGACACTGAAGCTTTCTTT
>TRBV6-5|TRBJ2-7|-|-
CASSHISGSSYEQYF
TGTGCCAGCAGCCATATCAGCGGAAGCTCCTACGAGCAGTACTTC
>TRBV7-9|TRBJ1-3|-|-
CASSGADRSSGNTIYF
TGTGCCAGCAGCGGAGCAGACCGAAGCTCTGGAAACACCATATATTTT
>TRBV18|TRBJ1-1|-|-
CASSPGPTLTSTEAFF
TGTGCCAGCTCACCGGGCCCGACCCTAACATCCACTGAAGCTTTCTTT
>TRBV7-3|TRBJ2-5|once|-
CASRRWVGPGHLKETQYF
TGTGCCAGCAGGAGATGGGTAGGGCCGGGACACCTAAAAGAGACCCAGTACTTC
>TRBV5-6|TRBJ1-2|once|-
CASSSRRVWDPNYGYTF
TGTGCCAGCAGCTCCCGGAGGGTTTGGGACCCAAACTATGGCTACACCTTC
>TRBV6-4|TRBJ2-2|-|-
CASSEQGPGELFF
TGTGCCAGCAGTGAGCAGGGCCCCGGGGAGCTGTTTTTT
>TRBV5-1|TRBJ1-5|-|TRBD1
CASSKGQGGGNQPQHF
TGCGCCAGCAGCAAGGGACAGGGAGGGGGCAATCAGCCCCAGCATTTT
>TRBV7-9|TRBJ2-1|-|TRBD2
CASSPRFAGDDNEQFF
TGTGCCAGCAGCCCCCGGTTCGCGGGGGATGACAATGAGCAGTTCTTC
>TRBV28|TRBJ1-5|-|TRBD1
CASIPGTGVGQPQHF
TGTGCCAGCATTCCTGGGACAGGGGTTGGTCAGCCCCAGCATTTT
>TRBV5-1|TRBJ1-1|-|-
CASSPYRMNTEAFF
TGCGCCAGCAGCCCCTACAGGATGAACACTGAAGCTTTCTTT
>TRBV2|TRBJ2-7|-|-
CASSEIVPYEQYF
TGTGCCAGCAGTGAGATTGTCCCCTACGAGCAGTACTTC
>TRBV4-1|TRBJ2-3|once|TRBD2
CASSQERFSGRYTQYF
TGCGCCAGCAGCCAAGAGCGGTTTAGCGGGAGGTATACGCAGTATTTT
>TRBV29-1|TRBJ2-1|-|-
CSASESSVNEQFF
TGCAGCGCCTCGGAGAGCTCGGTCAATGAGCAGTTCTTC
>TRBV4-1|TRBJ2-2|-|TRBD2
CASSPTSLAGAGELFF
TGCGCCAGCAGTCCAACGTCATTAGCGGGGGCCGGGGAGCTGTTTTTT
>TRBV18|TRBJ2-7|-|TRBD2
CASSPPTSGKYEQYF
TGTGCCAGCTCACCCCCAACTAGCGGGAAGTACGAGCAGTACTTC
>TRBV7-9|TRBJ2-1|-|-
CASSLASDNEQFF
TGTGCCAGCAGCTTAGCGTCCGACAATGAGCAGTTCTTC
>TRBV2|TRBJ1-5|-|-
CASSSQGDINQPQHF
TGTGCCAGCTCGAGTCAAGGGGATATTAATCAGCCCCAGCATTTT
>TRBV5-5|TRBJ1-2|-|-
CASSLEGANYGYTF
TGTGCCAGCAGCTTGGAGGGGGCTAACTATGGCTACACCTTC
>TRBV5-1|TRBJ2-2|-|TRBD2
CASSQIQGLVAGVTGELFF
TGCGCCAGCAGCCAAATACAGGGATTGGTAGCGGGAGTCACCGGGGAGCTGTTTTTT
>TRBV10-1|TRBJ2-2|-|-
CASRTGTHPTGELFF
TGCGCCAGCAGAACCGGGACTCATCCCACCGGGGAGCTGTTTTTT
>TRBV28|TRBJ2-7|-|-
CASTGEAPLTATYEQYF
TGTGCCAGCACCGGTGAGGCACCCCTGACAGCCACCTACGAGCAGTACTTC
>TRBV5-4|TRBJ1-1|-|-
CASSLVFGADTEAFF
TGTGCCAGCAGCTTGGTTTTCGGGGCGGACACTGAAGCTTTCTTT
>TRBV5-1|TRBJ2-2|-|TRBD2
CASSDSGTFYTGELFF
TGCGCCAGCAGTGATAGCGGGACTTTTTACACCGGGGAGCTGTTTTTT
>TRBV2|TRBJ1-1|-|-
CASSRVGGAFF
TGTGCCAGCTCCAGGGTCGGTGGAGCTTTCTTT
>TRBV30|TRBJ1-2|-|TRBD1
CAWRPGQGKDYGYTF
TGTGCCTGGAGGCCGGGACAGGGAAAGGACTATGGCTACACCTTC
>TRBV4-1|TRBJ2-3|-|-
CASSFRDLTDTQYF
TGCGCCAGCAGCTTCCGGGATCTCACAGATACGCAGTATTTT